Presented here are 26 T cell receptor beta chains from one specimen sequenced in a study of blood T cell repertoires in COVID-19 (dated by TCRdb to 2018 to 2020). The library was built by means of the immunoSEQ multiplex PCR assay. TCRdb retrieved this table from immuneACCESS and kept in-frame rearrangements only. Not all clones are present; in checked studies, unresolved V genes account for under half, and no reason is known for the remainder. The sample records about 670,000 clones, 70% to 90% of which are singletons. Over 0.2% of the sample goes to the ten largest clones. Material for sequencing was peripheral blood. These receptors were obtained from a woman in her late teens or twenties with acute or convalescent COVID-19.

The CDR3 spells CASQDRLDEKLFF. The CDR3 coding sequence is TGTGCCAGTCAAGACAGGTTGGATGAAAAACTGTTTTTT. The genes are TRBV19 and TRBJ1-4, with D perhaps matching TRBD1 (6 bases). The CDR3 is 13 amino acids. Between the trimmed V and J ends, which lost 8 bases and 6 bases, there was a span of 13 bases. The germline V gene encodes CDR1 LNHDA and CDR2 SQIVND (reference sequence).

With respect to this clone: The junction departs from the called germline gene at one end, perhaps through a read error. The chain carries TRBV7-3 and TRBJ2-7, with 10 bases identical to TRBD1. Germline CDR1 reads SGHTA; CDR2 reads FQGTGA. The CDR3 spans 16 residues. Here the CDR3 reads CASSLTGTGVSYEQYF. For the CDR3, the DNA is TGTGCCAGCAGCCTAACCGGGACAGGGGTCTCGTACGAGCAGTACTTC.

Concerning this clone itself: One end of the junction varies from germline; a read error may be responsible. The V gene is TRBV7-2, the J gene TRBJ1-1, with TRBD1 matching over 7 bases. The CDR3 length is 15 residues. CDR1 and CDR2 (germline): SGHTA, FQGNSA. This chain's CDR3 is CASSLVKQGNAEAFF. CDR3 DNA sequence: TGTGCCAGCAGCTTAGTGAAACAGGGGAACGCTGAAGCTTTCTTT.

Written as DNA, the CDR3 is TGTGCCAGCAGACCCGCAGCCTACGAGCAGTACTTC. Its translation: CASRPAAYEQYF. The chain combines TRBV28 with TRBJ2-7; no clear D. V lost 6 bases, J lost 2 bases, and 8 bases lay in between. CDR3 length: 12 amino acids. Per the germline V gene, CDR1 is MDHEN and CDR2 is SYDVKM. Complete variable domain (other parts from reference TRBV28 and TRBJ2-7): DVKVTQSSRYLVKRTGEKVFLECVQDMDHENMFWYRQDPGLGLRLIYFSYDVKMKEKGDIPEGYSVSREKKERFSLILESASTNQTSMYLCASRPAAYEQYFGPGTRLTVT.

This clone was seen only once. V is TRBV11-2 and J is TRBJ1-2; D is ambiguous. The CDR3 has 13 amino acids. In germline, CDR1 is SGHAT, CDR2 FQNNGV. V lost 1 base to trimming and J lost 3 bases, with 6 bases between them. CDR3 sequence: CASSLGRDYGYTF. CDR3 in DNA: TGTGCCAGCAGCTTAGGACGGGACTATGGCTACACCTTC.

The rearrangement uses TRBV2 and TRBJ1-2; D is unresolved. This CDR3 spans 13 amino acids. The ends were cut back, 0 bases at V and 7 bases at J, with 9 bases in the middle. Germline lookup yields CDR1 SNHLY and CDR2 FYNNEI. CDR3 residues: CASSEALRVGYTF. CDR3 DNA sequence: TGTGCCAGCAGTGAAGCGCTTCGGGTTGGCTACACCTTC.

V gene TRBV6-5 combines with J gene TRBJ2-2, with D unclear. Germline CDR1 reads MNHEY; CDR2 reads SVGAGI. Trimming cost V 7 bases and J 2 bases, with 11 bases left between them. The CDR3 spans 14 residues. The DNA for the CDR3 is TGTGCCAGCACTAGGAGTTCAAACACCGGGGAGCTGTTTTTT. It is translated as CASTRSSNTGELFF.

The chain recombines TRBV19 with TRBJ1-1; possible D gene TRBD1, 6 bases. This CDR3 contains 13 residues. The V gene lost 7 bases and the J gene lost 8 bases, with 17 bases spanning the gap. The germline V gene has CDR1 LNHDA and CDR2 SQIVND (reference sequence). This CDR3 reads CASTPKRGWEAFF. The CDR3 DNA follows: TGTGCCAGTACCCCCAAGAGGGGGTGGGAAGCTTTCTTT.

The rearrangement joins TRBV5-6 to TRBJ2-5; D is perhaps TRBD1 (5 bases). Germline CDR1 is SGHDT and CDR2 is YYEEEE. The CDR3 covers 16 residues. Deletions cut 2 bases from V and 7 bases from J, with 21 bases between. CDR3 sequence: CASSFLTEIVGGTQYF. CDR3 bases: TGTGCCAGCAGCTTCCTGACAGAGATCGTGGGTGGGACCCAGTACTTC.

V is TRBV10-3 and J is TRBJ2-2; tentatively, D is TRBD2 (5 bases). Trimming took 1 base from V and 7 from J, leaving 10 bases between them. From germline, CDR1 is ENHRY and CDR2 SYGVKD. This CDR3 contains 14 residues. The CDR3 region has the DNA TGTGCCATCAGTGAGTTAGAGGGTCTCGGGGAGCTGTTTTTT. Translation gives CAISELEGLGELFF.

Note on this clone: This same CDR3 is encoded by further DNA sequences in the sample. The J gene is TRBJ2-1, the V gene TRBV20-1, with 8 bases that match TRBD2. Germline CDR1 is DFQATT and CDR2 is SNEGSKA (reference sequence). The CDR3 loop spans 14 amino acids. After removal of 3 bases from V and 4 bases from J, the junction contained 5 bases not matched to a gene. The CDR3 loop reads CSASGLAAYNEQFF. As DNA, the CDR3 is TGCAGTGCTAGTGGACTAGCAGCATACAATGAGCAGTTCTTC.

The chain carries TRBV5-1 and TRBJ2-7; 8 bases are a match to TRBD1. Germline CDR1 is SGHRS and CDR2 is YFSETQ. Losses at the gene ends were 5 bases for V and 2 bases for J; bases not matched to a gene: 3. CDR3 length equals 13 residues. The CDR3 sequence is CASRGQGAYEQYF. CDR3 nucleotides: TGCGCCAGCAGAGGACAGGGAGCCTACGAGCAGTACTTC.

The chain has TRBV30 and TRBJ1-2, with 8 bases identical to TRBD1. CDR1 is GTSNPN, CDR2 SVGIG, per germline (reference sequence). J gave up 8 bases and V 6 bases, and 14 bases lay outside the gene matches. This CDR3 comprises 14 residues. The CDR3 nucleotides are TGTGCCTGTACCCGCCAGGGGGCGCTTGGGGGCTACACCTTC. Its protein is CACTRQGALGGYTF.

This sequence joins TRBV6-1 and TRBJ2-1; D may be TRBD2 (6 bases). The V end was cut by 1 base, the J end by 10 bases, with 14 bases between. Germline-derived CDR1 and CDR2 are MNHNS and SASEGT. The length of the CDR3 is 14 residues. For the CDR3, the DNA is TGTGCCAGCAGTGAAGGCCGACTAGTCGACGAGCAGTTCTTC. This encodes CASSEGRLVDEQFF.

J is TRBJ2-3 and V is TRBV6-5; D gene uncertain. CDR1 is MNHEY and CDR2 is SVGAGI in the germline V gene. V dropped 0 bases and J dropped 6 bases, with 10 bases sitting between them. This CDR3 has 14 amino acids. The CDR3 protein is CASSYSPVADTQYF. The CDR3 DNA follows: TGTGCCAGCAGTTACTCCCCGGTTGCTGATACGCAGTATTTT.

CDR3 DNA: TGCGCCAGCAGCCAGGGAACTAGTCCCTCTAGCACAGATACGCAGTATTTT. It specifies CASSQGTSPSSTDTQYF. V and J are TRBV4-3 and TRBJ2-3, with D maybe TRBD2 (5 bases). The CDR3 has 17 residues. Germline V lookup: CDR1 LGHNA, CDR2 YSLEER. V was pared by 3 bases and J by 0 bases, with 16 bases between.

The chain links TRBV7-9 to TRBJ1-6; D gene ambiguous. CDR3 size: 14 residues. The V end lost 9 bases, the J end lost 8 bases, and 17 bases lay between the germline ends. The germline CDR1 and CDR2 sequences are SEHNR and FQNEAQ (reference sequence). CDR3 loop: CARRRGKSDSPLHF. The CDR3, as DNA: TGTGCCAGGAGACGGGGAAAGAGTGATTCACCCCTCCACTTT.

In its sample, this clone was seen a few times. CDR3 loop: CARPRGCQPQHF. DNA for the CDR3: TGTGCCAGGCCTCGGGGTTGCCAGCCCCAGCATTTT. The chain joins TRBV4-2 to TRBJ1-5; unclear D gene. The V end was cut by 9 bases, the J end by 7 bases, with 13 bases between. Germline lookup yields CDR1 LGHNA and CDR2 YNFKEQ. The CDR3 has 12 amino acids.

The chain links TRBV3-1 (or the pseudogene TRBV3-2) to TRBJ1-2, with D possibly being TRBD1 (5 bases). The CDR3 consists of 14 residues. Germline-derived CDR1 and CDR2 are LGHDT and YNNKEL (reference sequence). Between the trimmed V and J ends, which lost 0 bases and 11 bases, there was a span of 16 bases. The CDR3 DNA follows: TGTGCCAGCAGCCAAGAAACCCGGATTGGGGGGTACACCTTC. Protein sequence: CASSQETRIGGYTF.

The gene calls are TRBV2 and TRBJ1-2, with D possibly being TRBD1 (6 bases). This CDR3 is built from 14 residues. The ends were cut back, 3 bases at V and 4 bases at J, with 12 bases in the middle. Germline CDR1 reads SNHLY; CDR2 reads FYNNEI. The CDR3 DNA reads TGTGCCAGCAGTGACCCAGGGGCCTTCTATGGCTACACCTTC. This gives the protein CASSDPGAFYGYTF.

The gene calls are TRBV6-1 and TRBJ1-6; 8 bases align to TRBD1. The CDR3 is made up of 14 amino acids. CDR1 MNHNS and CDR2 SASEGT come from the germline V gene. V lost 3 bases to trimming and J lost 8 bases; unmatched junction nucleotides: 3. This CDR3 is CASSDRGRHSPLHF. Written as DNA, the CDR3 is TGTGCCAGCAGTGACAGGGGGCGTCATTCACCCCTCCACTTT.

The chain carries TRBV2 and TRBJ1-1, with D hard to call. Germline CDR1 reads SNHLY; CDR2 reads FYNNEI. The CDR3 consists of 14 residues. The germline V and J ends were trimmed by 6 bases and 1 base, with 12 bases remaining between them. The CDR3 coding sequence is TGTGCCAGCAGAAACAGAAAAAAGAACACTGAAGCTTTCTTT. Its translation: CASRNRKKNTEAFF.

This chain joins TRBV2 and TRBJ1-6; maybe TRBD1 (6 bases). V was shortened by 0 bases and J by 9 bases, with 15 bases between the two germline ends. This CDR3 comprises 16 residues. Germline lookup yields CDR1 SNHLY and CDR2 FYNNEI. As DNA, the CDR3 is TGTGCCAGCAGTGAAGCAGTTGACAGGCAGAGTTCACCCCTCCACTTT. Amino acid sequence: CASSEAVDRQSSPLHF. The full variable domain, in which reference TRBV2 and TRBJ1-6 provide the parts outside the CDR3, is EPEVTQTPSHQVTQMGQEVILRCVPISNHLYFYWYRQILGQKVEFLVSFYNNEISEKSEIFDDQFSVERPDGSNFTLKIRSTKLEDSAMYFCASSEAVDRQSSPLHFGNGTRLTVT.

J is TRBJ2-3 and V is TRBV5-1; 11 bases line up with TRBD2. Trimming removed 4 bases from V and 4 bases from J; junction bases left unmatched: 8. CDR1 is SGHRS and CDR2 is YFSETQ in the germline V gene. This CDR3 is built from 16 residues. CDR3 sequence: CASSNSGTSGPDTQYF. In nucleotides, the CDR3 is TGCGCCAGCAGCAACTCCGGGACTAGCGGCCCAGATACGCAGTATTTT.

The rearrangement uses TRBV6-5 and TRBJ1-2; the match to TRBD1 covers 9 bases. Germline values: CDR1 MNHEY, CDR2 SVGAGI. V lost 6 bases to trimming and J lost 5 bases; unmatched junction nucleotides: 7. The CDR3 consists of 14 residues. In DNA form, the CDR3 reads TGTGCCAGCAGACCCACAGGGGGCGGTTATGGCTACACCTTC. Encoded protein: CASRPTGGGYGYTF.

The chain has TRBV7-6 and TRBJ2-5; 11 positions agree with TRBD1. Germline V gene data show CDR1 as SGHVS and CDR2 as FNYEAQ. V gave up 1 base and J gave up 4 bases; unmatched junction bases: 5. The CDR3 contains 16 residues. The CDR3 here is CASSLVGQGARETQYF. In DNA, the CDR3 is TGTGCCAGCAGCTTAGTTGGACAGGGGGCGCGAGAGACCCAGTACTTC. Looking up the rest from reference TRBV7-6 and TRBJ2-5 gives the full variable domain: GAGVSQSPRYKVTKRGQDVALRCDPISGHVSLYWYRQALGQGPEFLTYFNYEAQQDKSGLPNDRFSAERPEGSISTLTIQRTEQRDSAMYRCASSLVGQGARETQYFGPGTRLLVL.